This entry features one T cell receptor beta chain sequence. The antigen is undetermined. This sample is drawn from a study of neurological immune-mediated disorders. Overall study findings and caveats: The greatest TCR clonal expansion occurred in HTLV-1-associated myelopathy and the least in multiple sclerosis, which fell below healthy controls. None of the CDR3 amino acid sequences found in expanded clones was shared across subjects. This suggests that the TCR-beta repertoires were private in all groups.

Per the germline V gene, CDR1 is DFQATT and CDR2 is SNEGSKA (reference sequence). The CDR3 extends over 14 amino acids. V lost 0 bases and J 3 bases, leaving 8 bases between the germline ends. The cDNA was generated by 5'RACE with 10-nucleotide random UMIs. TCRdb called the 5' RACE reads again in MiXCR, with one record for every CDR3 protein. The sample records around 26,000 distinct CDR3 sequences, around 6.3% being singletons. This chain uses TRBV20-1 with TRBJ2-2, with D possibly called TRBD1 or TRBD2 (6 bases each). This TCR came from a woman between 50 and 59 years old in good health. Material for sequencing was PBMCs. CDR3 sequence reads: CSARDRGDTGELFF. The CDR3 DNA sequence: TGCAGTGCTAGAGATAGGGGGGACACCGGGGAGCTGTTTTTT.